This TCR beta chain originates from a study of T cells after yellow fever vaccination. This CDR3 contains 13 residues. V was clipped by 4 bases and J by 3 bases, with 11 bases between them. Germline CDR1 and CDR2: SGHDT and YYEEEE. Via MiXCR, TCRdb re-called the 5' RACE reads, giving one row per CDR3 protein. Among approximately 300,000 distinct CDR3 sequences listed, under 15% were seen once. This material consisted of CD4+ T cells sorted from PBMCs, taken 45 days after the yellow fever booster vaccination. J is TRBJ2-7 and V is TRBV5-6; D not certain. This clonotype originated in a man in his thirties or forties who received the YFV17D yellow fever vaccine. CDR3 nucleotides: TGTGCCAGCAGCCATCCAGACGGCTACGAGCAGTACTTC. It translates to CASSHPDGYEQYF.